Below, one T cell receptor (beta chain) is given with its context. The target antigen is unknown. The data belong to a study of post-analysis software for immune sequencing data. TCR beta cDNA libraries included unique molecular identifiers. The source material, roughly 0.9 to 11 million T cells, gave rise to 450,000 to 550,000 cDNA molecules. Each CDR3 protein is one row after TCRdb ran MiXCR on the PCR reads. The table lists about 380,000 distinct CDR3 sequences, around 33% of them singletons. Germline V gene sequence: CDR1 MNHEY, CDR2 SVGEGT. Trimming stripped 11 bases from V and 0 bases from J, with 17 bases between. The CDR3 length is 16 residues. Whole-study results and caveats: Controls showed significantly higher normalized Chao1 diversity than did multiple sclerosis patients. Those samples that were prepared in the same batch co-clustered strongly by F measure. Patients had higher frequencies than controls of a handful of TRBV segments, including TRBV5-6, TRBV5-1 and TRBV20-1.

The TCR sequence derives from a girl between 5 and 17 years old with multiple sclerosis. The rearrangement joins TRBV6-2 or TRBV6-3 to TRBJ2-6; tentatively, D is TRBD2 (6 bases). The material sequenced was blood. The CDR3 sequence: CAGGSGGHSGANVLTF. For the CDR3, the DNA is TGTGCCGGGGGGTCTGGCGGACACTCTGGGGCCAACGTCCTGACTTTC.